Below are 10 T cell receptor beta chains sequenced from a single sample in a study of TIL therapy for anti-PD-1-resistant metastatic lung cancer. Time point described: pre-treatment sample, taken before nivolumab and TIL therapy. Most excised metastases sampled were pleural nodules or supraclavicular lymph nodes. This was the immunoSEQ v3 assay. Measured with immunoSEQ multiplex PCR; TCRdb has only the in-frame clones, and not every one. In the table there are 10,000 to 15,000 clones, roughly 58% of which are singletons. Sample: tumor tissue, taken at baseline. These receptors were collected from a person aged 25 to 85 with non-small cell lung cancer.

V gene TRBV7-3 combines with J gene TRBJ2-7; D is perhaps TRBD2 (6 bases). Per germline, CDR1 SGHTA and CDR2 FQGTGA. CDR3 length: 14 amino acids. Trimming pared 2 bases from V and 7 bases from J, leaving 15 bases between. CDR3 nucleotides: TGTGCCAGCAGCTTAGCGGGGAACGCTGGGGAGCAGTACTTC. The encoded protein is CASSLAGNAGEQYF.

The rearrangement joins TRBV24-1 to TRBJ1-1; D is unresolved. Deletions cut 9 bases from V and 5 bases from J, with 12 bases between. The CDR3 is 12 amino acids. Germline CDR1 is KGHDR and CDR2 is SFDVKD. In DNA form, the CDR3 reads TGTGCCACCTCGGTAGGGTGGACTGAAGCTTTCTTT. Translation: CATSVGWTEAFF.

J is TRBJ1-6 and V is TRBV6-5, with D perhaps TRBD1 (6 bases). Germline V CDR1 and CDR2: MNHEY, SVGAGI. V lost 9 bases and J 2 bases, leaving 11 bases between the germline ends. CDR3 length equals 14 residues. This CDR3 reads CASWGQAYNSPLHF. In nucleotides, the CDR3 is TGTGCCAGTTGGGGGCAGGCCTATAATTCACCCCTCCACTTT.

This chain connects TRBV27 to TRBJ2-1, with D unclear. Germline loops: CDR1 MNHEY, CDR2 SMNVEV (reference sequence). V lost 2 bases, J lost 7 bases, and 18 bases lay in between. The CDR3 consists of 16 residues. The CDR3 coding sequence is TGTGCCAGCAGTTTAAGCGTAGTCGGCGTTGGTAATGAGCAGTTCTTC. Its translation is CASSLSVVGVGNEQFF.

The chain employs TRBV5-6 and TRBJ1-1; D uncertain. The CDR3 totals 12 residues. The ends were cut back, 4 bases at V and 2 bases at J, with 6 bases in the middle. Per germline, CDR1 SGHDT and CDR2 YYEEEE. The CDR3 region has the DNA TGTGCCAGCAGCCCCGGAAACACTGAAGCTTTCTTT. Translated: CASSPGNTEAFF.

The genes are TRBV9 and TRBJ2-3, with a weak D call TRBD2 (6 bases). V was pared by 0 bases and J by 3 bases, with 17 bases between. The CDR3 has 17 amino acids. Germline CDR1 is SGDLS and CDR2 is YYNGEE. DNA for the CDR3: TGTGCCAGCAGCGTAGGAGGTGCGGGGTACAGTACAGATACGCAGTATTTT. As protein: CASSVGGAGYSTDTQYF.

CDR3 nucleotide sequence: TGTGCCAGCCGCTCTCCCGAGTCGGGGGAGCGCACAGATACGCAGTATTTT. Translating gives CASRSPESGERTDTQYF. J is TRBJ2-3 and V is TRBV5-6; maybe TRBD2 (6 bases). V gave up 7 bases and J gave up 1 base, with 22 bases separating them. Germline V gene data show CDR1 as SGHDT and CDR2 as YYEEEE. This CDR3 spans 17 amino acids. The full variable domain, its missing parts supplied by reference TRBV5-6 and TRBJ2-3, is DAGVTQSPTHLIKTRGQQVTLRCSPKSGHDTVSWYQQALGQGPQFIFQYYEEEERQRGNFPDRFSGHQFPNYSSELNVNALLLGDSALYLCASRSPESGERTDTQYFGPGTRLTVL.

J is TRBJ2-2 and V is TRBV6-6; perhaps TRBD1 as D (5 bases). The germline V and J ends were trimmed by 5 bases and 6 bases, with 13 bases remaining between them. The germline V gene has CDR1 MNHNY and CDR2 SVGAGI (reference sequence). The CDR3 loop spans 14 amino acids. Here the CDR3 reads CASSNRRDSGELFF. In DNA form, the CDR3 reads TGTGCCAGCAGTAACCGCAGGGATTCCGGGGAGCTGTTTTTT.

With respect to this clone: Other DNA sequences from this sample encode an identical CDR3 as well. V and J are TRBV11-2 and TRBJ2-1; D call uncertain. The CDR3 spans 13 residues. From germline, CDR1 is SGHAT and CDR2 FQNNGV. V lost 0 bases to trimming and J lost 7 bases, with 7 bases between them. The CDR3 sequence is CASSLEASNEQFF. The CDR3 DNA sequence: TGTGCCAGCAGCTTAGAGGCGAGTAATGAGCAGTTCTTC.

The genes are TRBV12-3 or TRBV12-4 and TRBJ1-5; D gene unclear. V was trimmed by 1 base and J by 4 bases, leaving 5 bases between them. There are 13 residues in the CDR3. As DNA, the CDR3 is TGTGCCAGCAGTTTAGAGGCGAATCAGCCCCAGCATTTT. Its translation is CASSLEANQPQHF.